This T cell receptor (beta chain) appears in the sequencing data of a study of prognosis after radiotherapy for stage I lung cancer listed by TCRdb under 2021. At the level of the whole study: Between early 2018 and 2019, nineteen stage I NSCLC patients were enrolled in Nanjing, China. Fourteen patients had newly diagnosed primary stage I lung tumors, and about five had oligometastatic NSCLC after surgical resection of the primary tumor. Every patient was regarded as medically inoperable, because of comorbidities in about 12 cases and refusal of surgery in 7 cases. The cohort was made up of about a dozen men and a handful of women, with a median age of 74.5 years and an age range of roughly 53 to 90 years. On tumor histology, twelve patients had adenocarcinoma and about seven had squamous cell carcinoma. SBRT was delivered in 3 to 5 fractions with a biologically effective dose of at least 100 Gy, and image-guided IMRT or VMAT was used for delivery. Concurrent therapy was not administered to any patient alongside SBRT. After SBRT, distant metastases developed in about 20% of the 19 patients at a median of about seven months, while the remaining 15 patients had no significant progression. The study profiled peripheral blood TCR beta repertoires from stage I NSCLC patients before and after stereotactic body radiotherapy and related them to distant failure. A total of around 40 blood samples from roughly 20 patients were sequenced, with one sample obtained before and one obtained after SBRT for each patient. Overall study results and their limits: All reported P values were unadjusted for multiple comparisons. Tumor specificity of expanded TCR clones was not determined. After SBRT, the count of unique TCR clones dropped from a median of about 10,000 beforehand to about 7,000 afterward (Wilcoxon paired P=0.011). Post-SBRT Shannon entropy and its change from baseline were lower in patients who developed distant metastases; baseline Shannon entropy was not associated with metastases. The small cohort and short follow-up limited the study, so independent validation of the findings is needed. TRBV and TRBJ usage frequencies reportedly varied with metastasis status, involving two V genes at baseline and nine V and two J genes after SBRT.

Two rounds of multiplex PCR were performed to amplify the TCR beta CDR3 region from genomic DNA. The first PCR round used primers specific to each TRBV and TRBJ gene, with sequences filed in Chinese patent CN105087789A. Universal primers were used in the second round of PCR. The Roche High Pure PCR Template Preparation Kit was used to extract genomic DNA from the frozen PBMCs. Paired-end sequencing with 151 bp reads was performed on the libraries using an Illumina HiSeq 3000. Regarding the original processing steps: CutAdapt was used to discard raw reads that did not contain the multiplex PCR primer sequences. PEAR was used to merge high-quality paired reads into contigs. By alignment to reference sequences, MiXCR assigned TRB V, D and J gene segments to each contig. To remove sequencing errors, CDR3 sequences were clustered according to base quality and sequence similarity. Shannon entropy normalized by the natural log of productive TCR sequence number was used as the measure of diversity. Clonality was computed as one minus the ratio of Shannon entropy to the natural log of the number of unique clonotypes. Using the Youden index from ROC curves, the researchers picked the repertoire-metric cut-offs for progression-free survival, and all analyses were carried out in R 3.5.3. TCRdb reprocessed the public reads (quality trimming at Q25 with fastp, clone calling with MiXCR) and kept in-frame beta chains. Rows are unified per CDR3 protein, each entry keeping the most common DNA and genes. The V and J calls, along with clone size, are taken from TCRdb and not from the paper's own processing. Present in this sample are about 25,000 distinct CDR3 sequences, 30% to 45% of which were seen just once. Jointly, the top ten make up over 50% of the sample.

V is shortened by 3 bases, J by 10 bases, and the region joining them spans 12 bases. Including the terminal cysteine and phenylalanine, the CDR3 comprises 12 residues. CDR3 DNA is the only sequence kept; it has 36 bases, read in frame from the first base. The germline V gene specifies MRHNA as CDR1 and SNTAGT as CDR2. In regard to this clonotype: Its antigen target is currently unknown. Only one base separates this from a far larger clonotype, so it likely reflects a read error.

A history of other malignancies or of prior chemotherapy or radiotherapy was absent in all patients, and node-negative disease was shown on CT and PET/CT in all patients. At each of the two time points, about 6.3 milliliters of peripheral venous blood were collected into EDTA tubes. Ficoll-Paque Plus density-gradient centrifugation was used to isolate PBMCs. Right after collection, samples were placed at -80 degrees C and kept there until analysis. The rearranged chain carries TRBV6-4 and TRBJ1-2; the D gene identity is not certain. The sequencing here drew on PBMCs, taken before or after stereotactic body radiation therapy (not recorded which). This clonotype was sampled from a donor older than 45 with non-small cell lung cancer. The CDR3 region has the sequence CASSEGLFVYTF. The nucleotide sequence is given as TGTGCCAGCAGTGAAGGCCTCTTCGTCTACACCTTC.